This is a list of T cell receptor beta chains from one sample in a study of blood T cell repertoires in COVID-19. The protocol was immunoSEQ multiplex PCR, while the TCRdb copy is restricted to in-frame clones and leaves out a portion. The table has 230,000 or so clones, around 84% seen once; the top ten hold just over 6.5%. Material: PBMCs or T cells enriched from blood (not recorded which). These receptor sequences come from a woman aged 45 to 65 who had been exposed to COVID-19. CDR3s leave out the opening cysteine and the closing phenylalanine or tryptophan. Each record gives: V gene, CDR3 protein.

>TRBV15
ATSRSAGKPQH
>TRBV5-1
ASSPDRGGDTQY
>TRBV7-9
ASSLAGGEQY
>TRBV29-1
SVYPYDSGAF
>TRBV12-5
ASGLAPLAGPRYEQY
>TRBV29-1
SADGLYETQY
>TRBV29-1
SAGQGQRSEAF
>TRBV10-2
ASSERLAGRVDEQF
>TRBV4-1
ASRGGTQRGNTIY
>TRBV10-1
ASSESRPGLAFQETQY
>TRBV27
ASSFRDRANNEQF
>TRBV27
ASSPGTGTYNEQF
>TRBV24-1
ATSDRRSGPQH
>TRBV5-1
ASRAGFSGNTIY
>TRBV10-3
AISERQGLEAF
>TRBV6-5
ASSRAGTGGNTIY
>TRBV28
ASSPLDSIDSYEQY
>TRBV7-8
ASIPGGGTEAF
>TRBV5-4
ASSSQKPGSTGELF
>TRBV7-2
ASSLVVAGGSYEQY
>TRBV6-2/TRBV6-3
ASSSPGQGSKDIQY
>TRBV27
ASIPTLRGGEQY
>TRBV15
ATSKDRSYT
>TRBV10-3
AISNGGLNTEAF
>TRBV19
ASTATVRSYEQY
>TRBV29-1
SVETFSGGMSGELF
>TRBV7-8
ASSLGRENTEAF
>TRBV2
ASSPRTGGSITRPT
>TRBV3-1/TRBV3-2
ASSQEGAGLLGSEQF
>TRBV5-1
ASSLAVGTGGSDTQY
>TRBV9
ASSARQGGNEKLF
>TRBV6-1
ASSEATYEQY
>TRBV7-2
ASSPRGVTGNTIY
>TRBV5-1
ASSLGWGLETQY
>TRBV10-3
AIGTGFHEQY
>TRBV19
ASSRKRGGRADTQY
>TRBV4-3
ASSQNRGEKAQH
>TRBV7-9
ASSQPAGGSSGNTIY
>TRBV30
AWSVRRALGEKLF
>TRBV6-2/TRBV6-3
ASSYTGTASFYT
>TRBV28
ASRPRGGGSYEQY